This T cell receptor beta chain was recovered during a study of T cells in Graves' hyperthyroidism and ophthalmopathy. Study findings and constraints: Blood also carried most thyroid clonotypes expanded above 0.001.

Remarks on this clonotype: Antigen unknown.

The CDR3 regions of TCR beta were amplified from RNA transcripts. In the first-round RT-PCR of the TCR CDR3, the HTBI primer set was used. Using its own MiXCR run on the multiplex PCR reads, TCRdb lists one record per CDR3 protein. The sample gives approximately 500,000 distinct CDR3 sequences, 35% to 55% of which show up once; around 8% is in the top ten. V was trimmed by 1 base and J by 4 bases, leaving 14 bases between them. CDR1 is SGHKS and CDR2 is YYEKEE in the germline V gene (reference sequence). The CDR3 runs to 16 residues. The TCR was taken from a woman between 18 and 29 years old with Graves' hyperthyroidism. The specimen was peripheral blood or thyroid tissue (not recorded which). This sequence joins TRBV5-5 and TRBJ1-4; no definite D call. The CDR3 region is CASSLNRPGLNEKLFF. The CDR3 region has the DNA TGTGCCAGCAGCTTGAATAGGCCGGGCCTTAATGAAAAACTGTTTTTT.